The sequence of this T cell receptor beta chain was determined in a study of control samples from healthy donors and cancer patients. Germline V gene data show CDR1 as LGHDT and CDR2 as YNNKEL (reference sequence). Between the trimmed V and J ends, which lost 3 bases and 7 bases, there was a span of 13 bases. The CDR3 length is 14 residues. Clones were sequenced by immunoSEQ multiplex PCR, and TCRdb holds only the in-frame ones, with some missing. The table shows approximately 120,000 clones, with about 88% occurring only once. Sequencing was performed on blood. The receptor was isolated from a man aged 18 to 29 in good health. This chain connects TRBV3-1 (or the pseudogene TRBV3-2) to TRBJ1-5; D gene uncertain. This CDR3 reads CASSQGAEAQPQHF. CDR3 nucleotides: TGTGCCAGCAGCCAGGGTGCCGAAGCCCAGCCCCAGCATTTT.